These T cell receptor beta chains were read from a single sample in a study of cytomegalovirus exposure and HLA in healthy donors. TCRdb's copy holds only in-frame clones and misses some; the assay was immunoSEQ multiplex PCR. The sample includes under 200,000 clones, 80% to 85% of them seen just once. Sequenced sample: PBMCs. The receptors were sampled from a male donor in good health and CMV-seropositive. Each CDR3 is given with its conserved first and last residue. Fields, in order: D gene, clone size, V gene, J gene, CDR3 DNA, CDR3 protein. The D gene is left open where the match is weak. Expanded clones get a size class; other rows say once, few or many, or leave the size out.

D gene: .; clone size: .; V gene: TRBV6-5; J gene: TRBJ1-2; CDR3 DNA: TGTGCCAGCAGTGTTGGGCAGGGTAGGGGCTACACCTTC; CDR3 protein: CASSVGQGRGYTF
D gene: .; clone size: once; V gene: TRBV27; J gene: TRBJ2-7; CDR3 DNA: TGTGCCAGCAGTTTAAAATATGAGACCTACGAGCAGTACTTC; CDR3 protein: CASSLKYETYEQYF
D gene: .; clone size: .; V gene: TRBV27; J gene: TRBJ1-2; CDR3 DNA: TGTGCCAGCATAGGTGCGGGGCGGGAAGGCTACACCTTC; CDR3 protein: CASIGAGREGYTF
D gene: TRBD2; clone size: .; V gene: TRBV4-3; J gene: TRBJ2-3; CDR3 DNA: TGCGCCAGCAGCCAGGAAACCGGGACTAGCGGGGGGGGAGATACGCAGTATTTT; CDR3 protein: CASSQETGTSGGGDTQYF
D gene: .; clone size: once; V gene: TRBV29-1; J gene: TRBJ2-1; CDR3 DNA: TGCAGCGTTGAGGCCAGGGTGAGCAATGAGCAGTTCTTC; CDR3 protein: CSVEARVSNEQFF
D gene: .; clone size: .; V gene: TRBV7-2; J gene: TRBJ2-7; CDR3 DNA: TGTGCCAGCAGTTTGGGCAGTTCCAACGAGCAGTACTTC; CDR3 protein: CASSLGSSNEQYF
D gene: .; clone size: .; V gene: TRBV6-1; J gene: TRBJ1-5; CDR3 DNA: TGTGCCAGCAGTGAAGCAGGAGGGGCTCTTCAGCCCCAGCATTTT; CDR3 protein: CASSEAGGALQPQHF
D gene: TRBD1; clone size: few; V gene: TRBV5-6; J gene: TRBJ1-6; CDR3 DNA: TGTGCCAGCAGCCTACCGGGGACAGGCAATTCACCCCTCCACTTT; CDR3 protein: CASSLPGTGNSPLHF
D gene: .; clone size: .; V gene: TRBV30; J gene: TRBJ2-1; CDR3 DNA: TGTGCCTGGAGTCCCAACCCCAGGGCGTTATCGAATGAGCAGTTCTTC; CDR3 protein: CAWSPNPRALSNEQFF
D gene: .; clone size: .; V gene: TRBV9; J gene: TRBJ1-4; CDR3 DNA: TGTGCCAGCAGCGCCAACCTCGGGTTGAAGAATGAAAAACTGTTTTTT; CDR3 protein: CASSANLGLKNEKLFF
D gene: TRBD1; clone size: .; V gene: TRBV7-2; J gene: TRBJ2-6; CDR3 DNA: TGTGCCAGCAGCAGAGGACAGGCTAGGGCCAACGGCCTGACTTTC; CDR3 protein: CASSRGQARANGLTF
D gene: TRBD2; clone size: once; V gene: TRBV30; J gene: TRBJ2-7; CDR3 DNA: TGTGCCTGGATAGCGGGAGTCGAGCAGTACTTC; CDR3 protein: CAWIAGVEQYF
D gene: TRBD1; clone size: .; V gene: TRBV6-5; J gene: TRBJ2-7; CDR3 DNA: TGTGCCAGCAGTTACGACAGGGGGCATGGGGAGCAGTACTTC; CDR3 protein: CASSYDRGHGEQYF
D gene: TRBD1; clone size: .; V gene: TRBV28; J gene: TRBJ1-6; CDR3 DNA: TGTGCCAGCAGTCCGGTCGACAGGGATAATTCACCCCTCCACTTT; CDR3 protein: CASSPVDRDNSPLHF
D gene: .; clone size: .; V gene: TRBV4-3; J gene: TRBJ2-3; CDR3 DNA: TGCGCCAGCAGCCAAGATAAGGTTGGGCACAACACAGATACGCAGTATTTT; CDR3 protein: CASSQDKVGHNTDTQYF
D gene: .; clone size: .; V gene: TRBV29-1; J gene: TRBJ2-7; CDR3 DNA: TGCAGCGGAAGGGACACTGACTACGAGCAGTACTTC; CDR3 protein: CSGRDTDYEQYF
D gene: TRBD1; clone size: few; V gene: TRBV6-6; J gene: TRBJ2-5; CDR3 DNA: TGTGCCAGCAGTTCGGACAGGAGAAGACAAGAGACCCAGTACTTC; CDR3 protein: CASSSDRRRQETQYF
D gene: TRBD1; clone size: .; V gene: TRBV7-9; J gene: TRBJ1-4; CDR3 DNA: TGTGCCAGCAGCTCCAGACAGGGTTATAATGAAAAACTGTTTTTT; CDR3 protein: CASSSRQGYNEKLFF
D gene: TRBD1; clone size: few; V gene: TRBV11-2; J gene: TRBJ1-1; CDR3 DNA: TGTGCCAGCAGCACCCGACAGGGGCTACGGAACACTGAAGCTTTCTTT; CDR3 protein: CASSTRQGLRNTEAFF
D gene: .; clone size: once; V gene: TRBV5-4; J gene: TRBJ2-7; CDR3 DNA: TGTGCCAGCAGCTTGGAACAGGGTTTAGGCTACGAGCAGTACTTC; CDR3 protein: CASSLEQGLGYEQYF
D gene: .; clone size: .; V gene: TRBV28; J gene: TRBJ1-2; CDR3 DNA: TGTGCCAGCAGGGGGGGTGTGGGCTATGGCTACACCTTC; CDR3 protein: CASRGGVGYGYTF
D gene: .; clone size: .; V gene: TRBV18; J gene: TRBJ1-4; CDR3 DNA: TGTGCCAGCTCAGCGGGCAGTACAACTAATGAAAAACTGTTTTTT; CDR3 protein: CASSAGSTTNEKLFF
D gene: TRBD1; clone size: .; V gene: TRBV5-6; J gene: TRBJ1-1; CDR3 DNA: TGTGCCAGCAAGACAGGGGGCGCGTCTTTGAACACTGAAGCTTTCTTT; CDR3 protein: CASKTGGASLNTEAFF
D gene: .; clone size: .; V gene: TRBV7-2; J gene: TRBJ2-1; CDR3 DNA: TGTGCCAGCAGCTTAGATAGAATCGATGAGCAGTTCTTC; CDR3 protein: CASSLDRIDEQFF
D gene: .; clone size: .; V gene: TRBV6-5; J gene: TRBJ1-3; CDR3 DNA: TGTGCCAGCAGTTACTCGAGGCCGAGCTCTGGAAACACCATATATTTT; CDR3 protein: CASSYSRPSSGNTIYF
D gene: .; clone size: .; V gene: TRBV15; J gene: TRBJ2-1; CDR3 DNA: TGTGCCACCAGCGTCCGGACAGCCTATGAGCAGTTCTTC; CDR3 protein: CATSVRTAYEQFF
D gene: TRBD2; clone size: .; V gene: TRBV7-2; J gene: TRBJ2-3; CDR3 DNA: TGTGCCAGCAGCTCCCGAGTAGCGGGGGGCACAGATACGCAGTATTTT; CDR3 protein: CASSSRVAGGTDTQYF
D gene: .; clone size: few; V gene: TRBV4-3; J gene: TRBJ2-7; CDR3 DNA: TGCGCCAGCAGCCAAGACGCGTCCGGGACAACCGCCTACGAGCAGTACTTC; CDR3 protein: CASSQDASGTTAYEQYF
D gene: TRBD1; clone size: .; V gene: TRBV5-4; J gene: TRBJ2-7; CDR3 DNA: TGTGCCAGCAGCTCAGCGGGACAGGGGGCTGAGTACGAGCAGTACTTC; CDR3 protein: CASSSAGQGAEYEQYF
D gene: .; clone size: .; V gene: TRBV13; J gene: TRBJ2-4; CDR3 DNA: TGTGCCAGCAGCTTAGGCCACAGGAGGGCACTAGAAAACATTCAGTACTTC; CDR3 protein: CASSLGHRRALENIQYF
D gene: TRBD1; clone size: .; V gene: TRBV6-5; J gene: TRBJ2-2; CDR3 DNA: TGTGCCAGCAGGCGACAGGGGAACACCGGGGAGCTGTTTTTT; CDR3 protein: CASRRQGNTGELFF
D gene: TRBD1; clone size: .; V gene: TRBV7-9; J gene: TRBJ2-6; CDR3 DNA: TGTGCCAGCAGCTTAGCGGTAGGGGGCCTGGCCAACGTCCTGACTTTC; CDR3 protein: CASSLAVGGLANVLTF
D gene: TRBD1; clone size: .; V gene: TRBV28; J gene: TRBJ1-4; CDR3 DNA: TGTGCCAGCAGTTTCCGACAGGGAAATGAAAAACTGTTTTTT; CDR3 protein: CASSFRQGNEKLFF
D gene: TRBD2; clone size: once; V gene: TRBV5-6; J gene: TRBJ2-2; CDR3 DNA: TGTGCCAGCAGACGACTAGCGGGGGGACCCACCGGGGAGCTGTTTTTT; CDR3 protein: CASRRLAGGPTGELFF
D gene: TRBD2; clone size: .; V gene: TRBV28; J gene: TRBJ2-1; CDR3 DNA: TGTGCCAGCAGGAAGGCGGGAGCGGCCTACAATGAGCAGTTCTTC; CDR3 protein: CASRKAGAAYNEQFF
D gene: .; clone size: .; V gene: TRBV2; J gene: TRBJ1-1; CDR3 DNA: TGTGCCAGCAGTCCCTCCCCCAGGACTGAAGCTTTCTTT; CDR3 protein: CASSPSPRTEAFF
D gene: .; clone size: .; V gene: TRBV6-5; J gene: TRBJ1-5; CDR3 DNA: TGTGCCAGCAAAGAGACAGGCAATCAGCCCCAGCATTTT; CDR3 protein: CASKETGNQPQHF
D gene: .; clone size: .; V gene: TRBV7-9; J gene: TRBJ2-3; CDR3 DNA: TGTGCCAGCAGCTTGGGCAGGTCAACAGATACGCAGTATTTT; CDR3 protein: CASSLGRSTDTQYF
D gene: TRBD1; clone size: .; V gene: TRBV30; J gene: TRBJ1-1; CDR3 DNA: TGTGCCTGGAGTGAGGGGGCGCTCACTGAAGCTTTCTTT; CDR3 protein: CAWSEGALTEAFF
D gene: .; clone size: .; V gene: TRBV4-1; J gene: TRBJ2-3; CDR3 DNA: TGCGCCAGCAGCCAAGATGACAGAGCCGCGGCCGATACGCAGTATTTT; CDR3 protein: CASSQDDRAAADTQYF
D gene: .; clone size: .; V gene: TRBV28; J gene: TRBJ1-1; CDR3 DNA: TGTGCCAGCAGTTTATTAATAAGAGGGGGTGCGAACACTGAAGCTTTCTTT; CDR3 protein: CASSLLIRGGANTEAFF
D gene: .; clone size: .; V gene: TRBV6-1; J gene: TRBJ1-5; CDR3 DNA: TGTGCCAGCAGTGAAGTCGGTACCAATCAGCCCCAGCATTTT; CDR3 protein: CASSEVGTNQPQHF
D gene: TRBD1; clone size: .; V gene: TRBV6-1; J gene: TRBJ1-4; CDR3 DNA: TGTGCCAGCGGGACAGGGGCAACTAATGAAAAACTGTTTTTT; CDR3 protein: CASGTGATNEKLFF